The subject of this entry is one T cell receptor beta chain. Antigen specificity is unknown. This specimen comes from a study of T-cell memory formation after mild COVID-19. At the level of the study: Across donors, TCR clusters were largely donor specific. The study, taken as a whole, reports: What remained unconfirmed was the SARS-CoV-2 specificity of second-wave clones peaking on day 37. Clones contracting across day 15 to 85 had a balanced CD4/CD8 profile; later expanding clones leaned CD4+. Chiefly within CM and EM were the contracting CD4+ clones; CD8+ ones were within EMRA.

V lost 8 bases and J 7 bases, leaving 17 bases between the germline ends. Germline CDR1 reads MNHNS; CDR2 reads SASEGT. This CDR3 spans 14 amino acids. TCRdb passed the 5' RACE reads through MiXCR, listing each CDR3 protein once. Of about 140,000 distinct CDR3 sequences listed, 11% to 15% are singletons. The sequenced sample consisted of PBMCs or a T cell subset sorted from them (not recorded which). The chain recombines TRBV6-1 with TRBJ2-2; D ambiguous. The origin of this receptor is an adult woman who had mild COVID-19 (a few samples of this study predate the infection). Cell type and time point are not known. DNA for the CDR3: TGTGCCAGCTGGCATGCCGCTGGGATCGGGGAGCTGTTTTTT. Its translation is CASWHAAGIGELFF.